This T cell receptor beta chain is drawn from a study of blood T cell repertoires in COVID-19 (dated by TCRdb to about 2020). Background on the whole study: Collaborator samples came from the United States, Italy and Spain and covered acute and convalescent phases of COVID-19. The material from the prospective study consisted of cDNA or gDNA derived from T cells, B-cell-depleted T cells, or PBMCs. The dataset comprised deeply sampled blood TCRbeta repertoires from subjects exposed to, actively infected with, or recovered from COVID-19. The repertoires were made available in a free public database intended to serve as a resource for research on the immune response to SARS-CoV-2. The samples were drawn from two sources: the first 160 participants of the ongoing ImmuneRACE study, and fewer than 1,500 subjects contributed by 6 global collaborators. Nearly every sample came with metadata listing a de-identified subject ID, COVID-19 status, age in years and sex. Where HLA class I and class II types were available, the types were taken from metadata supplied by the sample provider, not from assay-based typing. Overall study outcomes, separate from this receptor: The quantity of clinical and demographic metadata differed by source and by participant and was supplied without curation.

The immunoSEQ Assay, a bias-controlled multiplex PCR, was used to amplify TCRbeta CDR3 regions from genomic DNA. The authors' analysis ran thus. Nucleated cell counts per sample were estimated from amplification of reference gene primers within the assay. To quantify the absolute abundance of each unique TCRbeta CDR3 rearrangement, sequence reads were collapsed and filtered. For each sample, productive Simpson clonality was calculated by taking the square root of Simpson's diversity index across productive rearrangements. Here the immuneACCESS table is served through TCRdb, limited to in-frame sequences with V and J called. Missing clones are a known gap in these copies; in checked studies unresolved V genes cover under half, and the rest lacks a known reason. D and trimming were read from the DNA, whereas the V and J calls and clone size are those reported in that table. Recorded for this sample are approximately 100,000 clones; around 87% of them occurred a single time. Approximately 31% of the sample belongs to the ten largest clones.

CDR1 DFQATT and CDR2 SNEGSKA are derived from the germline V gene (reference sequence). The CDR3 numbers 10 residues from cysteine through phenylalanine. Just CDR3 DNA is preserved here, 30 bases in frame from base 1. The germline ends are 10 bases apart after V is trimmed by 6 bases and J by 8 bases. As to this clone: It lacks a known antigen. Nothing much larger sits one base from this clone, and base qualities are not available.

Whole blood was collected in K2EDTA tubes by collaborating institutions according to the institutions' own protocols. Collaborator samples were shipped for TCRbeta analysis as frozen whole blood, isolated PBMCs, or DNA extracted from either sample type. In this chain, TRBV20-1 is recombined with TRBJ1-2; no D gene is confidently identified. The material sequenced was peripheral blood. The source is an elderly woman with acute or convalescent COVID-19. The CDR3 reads CSAKDIGYTF. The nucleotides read TGCAGTGCCAAAGACATCGGCTACACCTTC.